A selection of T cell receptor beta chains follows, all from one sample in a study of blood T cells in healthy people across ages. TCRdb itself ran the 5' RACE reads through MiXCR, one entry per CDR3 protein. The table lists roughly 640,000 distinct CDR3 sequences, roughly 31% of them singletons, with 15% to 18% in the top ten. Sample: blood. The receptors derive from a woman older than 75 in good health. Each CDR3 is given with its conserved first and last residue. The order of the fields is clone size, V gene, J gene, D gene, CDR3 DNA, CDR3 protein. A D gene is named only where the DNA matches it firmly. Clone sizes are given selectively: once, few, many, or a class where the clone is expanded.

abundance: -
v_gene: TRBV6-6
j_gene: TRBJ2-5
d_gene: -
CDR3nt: TGTGCCAGCAGCCAGGGGGGGATTGGAGAGGCCCAGTACTTC
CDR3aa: CASSQGGIGEAQYF

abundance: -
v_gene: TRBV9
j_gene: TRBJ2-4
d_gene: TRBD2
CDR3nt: TGTGCCAGCAGCGGACCCCCAAAGCGGGGGGAAAACATTCAGTACTTC
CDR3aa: CASSGPPKRGENIQYF

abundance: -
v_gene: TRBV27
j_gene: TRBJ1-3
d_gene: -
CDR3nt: TGTGCCAGCAGGGCGGGGTTTTCTGGAAACACCATATATTTT
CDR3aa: CASRAGFSGNTIYF

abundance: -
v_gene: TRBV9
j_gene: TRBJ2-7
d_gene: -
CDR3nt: TGTGCCAGCAGCGTAGGTGGCACCTCCTACAATGAGCAGTACTTC
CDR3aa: CASSVGGTSYNEQYF

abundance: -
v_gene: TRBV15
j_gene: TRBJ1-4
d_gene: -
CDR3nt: TGTGCCACCAGCAAGGGGCCAACTAATGAAAAACTGTTTTTT
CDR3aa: CATSKGPTNEKLFF

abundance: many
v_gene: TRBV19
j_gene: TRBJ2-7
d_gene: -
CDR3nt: TGTGCCAGTAGTCCGTCCGACAGGATAGCCTACGAGCAGTACTTC
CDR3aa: CASSPSDRIAYEQYF

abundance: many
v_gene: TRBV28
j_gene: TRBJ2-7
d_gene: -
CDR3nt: TGTGCCAGCAGCTTAGGGGACTACGAGCAGTACTTC
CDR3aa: CASSLGDYEQYF

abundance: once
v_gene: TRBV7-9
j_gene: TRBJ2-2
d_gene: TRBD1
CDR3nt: TGTGCCAGCAGCTGGCGGACAGGGAACACCGGGGAGCTGTTTTTT
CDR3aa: CASSWRTGNTGELFF

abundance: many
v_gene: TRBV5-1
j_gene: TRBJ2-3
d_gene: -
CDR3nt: TGCGCCAGCAGCGAGGATGGAGGGGGCAGCACAGATACGCAGTATTTT
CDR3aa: CASSEDGGGSTDTQYF

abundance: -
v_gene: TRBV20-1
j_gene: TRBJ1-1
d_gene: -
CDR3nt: TGCAGTGCTAGGACGGGGAGGGGCCAGGGGAACACTGAAGCTTTCTTT
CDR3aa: CSARTGRGQGNTEAFF

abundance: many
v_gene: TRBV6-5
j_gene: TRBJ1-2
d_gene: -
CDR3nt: TGTGCCAGCAGTTACGAGGCGCGGGCACTAAACTATGGCTACACCTTC
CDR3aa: CASSYEARALNYGYTF

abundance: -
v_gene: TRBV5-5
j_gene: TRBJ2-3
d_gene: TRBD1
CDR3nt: TGTGCCAGCACCCCGACAGGGTCCACAGATACGCAGTATTTT
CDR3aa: CASTPTGSTDTQYF

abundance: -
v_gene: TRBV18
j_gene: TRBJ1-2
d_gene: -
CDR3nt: TGTGCCAGCTCACCTCTGTTGACGGAAAACTATGGCTACACCTTC
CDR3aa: CASSPLLTENYGYTF

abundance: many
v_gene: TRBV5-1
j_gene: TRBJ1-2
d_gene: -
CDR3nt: TGCGCCAGCAGCTTGGAGACCGTCAGCTATGGCTACACCTTC
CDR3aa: CASSLETVSYGYTF

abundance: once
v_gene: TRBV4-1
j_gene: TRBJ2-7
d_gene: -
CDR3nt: TGTGCCAGCAGCGCAAGACAGGACTCCTACGAGCAGTACTTC
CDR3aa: CASSARQDSYEQYF

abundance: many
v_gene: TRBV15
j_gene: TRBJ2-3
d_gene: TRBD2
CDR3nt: TGTGCCACCAGCAGAGAGGAAGCGGGGGGTTCAGATACGCAGTATTTT
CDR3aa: CATSREEAGGSDTQYF

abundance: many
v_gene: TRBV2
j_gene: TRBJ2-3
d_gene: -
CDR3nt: TGTGCCAGCAGCCATCTGGCCCCTCGCACAGATACGCAGTATTTT
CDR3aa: CASSHLAPRTDTQYF

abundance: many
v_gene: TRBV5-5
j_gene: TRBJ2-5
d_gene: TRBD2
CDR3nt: TGTGCCAGCAGCAGTAGCGGGGGGGGAGTCCAAGAGACCCAGTACTTC
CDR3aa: CASSSSGGGVQETQYF

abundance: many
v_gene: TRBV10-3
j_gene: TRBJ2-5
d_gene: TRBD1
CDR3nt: TGTGCCATCGCGTTCAGGGGGTCGGAGACCCAGTACTTC
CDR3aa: CAIAFRGSETQYF

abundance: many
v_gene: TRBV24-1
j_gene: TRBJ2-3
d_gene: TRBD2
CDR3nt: TGTGCCACCAGGAGCGGGGGCACAGATACGCAGTATTTT
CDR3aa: CATRSGGTDTQYF

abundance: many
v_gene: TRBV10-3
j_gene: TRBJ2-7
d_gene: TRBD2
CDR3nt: TGTGCCATCAGTGTAGCGGGGAACTCCTACGAGCAGTACTTC
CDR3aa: CAISVAGNSYEQYF

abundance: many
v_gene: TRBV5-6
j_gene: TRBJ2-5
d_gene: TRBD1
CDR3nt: TGTGCCAGCAGCTTGCTTACGACAGGGGGCCAAGAGACCCAGTACTTC
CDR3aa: CASSLLTTGGQETQYF

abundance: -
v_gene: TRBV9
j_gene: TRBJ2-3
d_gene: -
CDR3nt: TGTGCCAGCAGCGTAGGAAGGGTCGGGAGTGCAGATACGCAGTATTTT
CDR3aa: CASSVGRVGSADTQYF

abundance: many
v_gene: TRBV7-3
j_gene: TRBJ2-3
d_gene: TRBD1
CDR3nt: TGTGCCAGCAGCTCCCACAGGGGGCCGACAGATACGCAGTATTTT
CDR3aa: CASSSHRGPTDTQYF

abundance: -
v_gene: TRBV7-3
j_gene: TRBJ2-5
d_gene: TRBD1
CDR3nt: TGTGCCAGCAGCCTCGGGACAGCCTCCTACAATGAGCAGTACTTC
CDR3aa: CASSLGTASYNEQYF

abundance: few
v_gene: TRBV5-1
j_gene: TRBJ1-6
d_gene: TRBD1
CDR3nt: TGCGCCAGCAGCGATCCGGGACAGGGGGCATCACCCCTCCACTTT
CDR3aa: CASSDPGQGASPLHF

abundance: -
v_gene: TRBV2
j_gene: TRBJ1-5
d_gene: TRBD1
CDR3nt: TGTGCCAGCAGTGAAGCGCTAACAGGGGCACCTCAGCCCCAGCATTTT
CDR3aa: CASSEALTGAPQPQHF

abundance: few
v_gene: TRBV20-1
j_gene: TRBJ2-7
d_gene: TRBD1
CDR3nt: TGCAGTGCTAGGGGGGACAGGGAGTCCTACGAGCAGTACTTC
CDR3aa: CSARGDRESYEQYF

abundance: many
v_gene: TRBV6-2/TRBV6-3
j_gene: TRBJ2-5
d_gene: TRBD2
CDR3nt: TGTGCCAGCCAGGGATTACTAGCGGGCCCTCAAGAGACCCAGTACTTC
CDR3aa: CASQGLLAGPQETQYF

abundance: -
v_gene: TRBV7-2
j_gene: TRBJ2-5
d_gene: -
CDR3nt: TGTGCCAGCAGCTTAGCACAGGGTTTCGGTGAGACCCAGTACTTC
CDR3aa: CASSLAQGFGETQYF

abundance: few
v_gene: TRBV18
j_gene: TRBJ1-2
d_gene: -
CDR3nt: TGTGCCAGCTCACCCGAGGCAGCGAACTATGGCTACACCTTC
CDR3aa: CASSPEAANYGYTF

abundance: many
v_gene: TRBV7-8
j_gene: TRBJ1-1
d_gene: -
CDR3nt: TGTGCCAGCAGCTTAGCGCCCGCAGGGATGAACACTGAAGCTTTCTTT
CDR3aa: CASSLAPAGMNTEAFF

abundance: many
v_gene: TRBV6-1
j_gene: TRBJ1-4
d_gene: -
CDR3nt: TGTGCCAGCAGTGAAGTACTGATCCATCCGGCAACTAATGAAAAACTGTTTTTT
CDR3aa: CASSEVLIHPATNEKLFF

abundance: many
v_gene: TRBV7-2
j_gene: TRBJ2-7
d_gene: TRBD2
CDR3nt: TGTGCCAGCAGCTACCGTTCTCTAGCGGGGGGCCACCCCTACGAGCAGTACTTC
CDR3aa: CASSYRSLAGGHPYEQYF

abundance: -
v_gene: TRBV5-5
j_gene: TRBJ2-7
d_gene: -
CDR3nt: TGTGCCAGCAGCCCGACACCGGCGGATATCTACGAGCAGTACTTC
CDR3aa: CASSPTPADIYEQYF

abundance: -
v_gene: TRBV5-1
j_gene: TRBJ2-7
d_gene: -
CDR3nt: TGCGCCAGCAGCTTGGACGTTTCCTACGAGCAGTACTTC
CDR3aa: CASSLDVSYEQYF

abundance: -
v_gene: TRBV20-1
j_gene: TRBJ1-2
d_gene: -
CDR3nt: TGCAGTGCCAACAGCGTTAAGGGGGGCGCCTACTATGGCTACACCTTC
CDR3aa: CSANSVKGGAYYGYTF

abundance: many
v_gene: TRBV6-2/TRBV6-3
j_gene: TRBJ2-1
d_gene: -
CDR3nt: TGTGCCAGCAGTTACTCCGGTCCGGGGCGATCCTACAATGAGCAGTTCTTC
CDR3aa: CASSYSGPGRSYNEQFF

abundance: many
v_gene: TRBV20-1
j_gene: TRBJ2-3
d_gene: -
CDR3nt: TGCAGTCCCCTTAGGGGGGGGGGACTGACAGATACGCAGTATTTT
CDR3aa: CSPLRGGGLTDTQYF

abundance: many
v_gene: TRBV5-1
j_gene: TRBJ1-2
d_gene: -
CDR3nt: TGCGCCAGCAGCTTGGCCGGCTTCAAGGGTGGTCATGGCTACACCTTC
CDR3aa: CASSLAGFKGGHGYTF

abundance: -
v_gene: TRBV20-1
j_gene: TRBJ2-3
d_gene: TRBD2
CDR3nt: TGCAGTGCTAGAGATAGCGGGAAACGGAGGACAGATACGCAGTATTTT
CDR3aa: CSARDSGKRRTDTQYF

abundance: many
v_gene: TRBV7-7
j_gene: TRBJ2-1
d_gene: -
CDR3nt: TGTGCTAGCAGCTTAGATACGGGATCCTACAATGAGCAGTTCTTC
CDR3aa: CASSLDTGSYNEQFF

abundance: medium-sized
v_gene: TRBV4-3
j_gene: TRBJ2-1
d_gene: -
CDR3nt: TGCGCCAGCAGCCAAGATCACCCACGCGGGGGCCACTATGATGAGCAGTTCTTC
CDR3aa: CASSQDHPRGGHYDEQFF

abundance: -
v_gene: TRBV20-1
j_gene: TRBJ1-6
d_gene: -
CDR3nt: TGCAGTGCCAGAGAGGCAGGGGTGAATTCACCCCTCCACTTT
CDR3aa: CSAREAGVNSPLHF

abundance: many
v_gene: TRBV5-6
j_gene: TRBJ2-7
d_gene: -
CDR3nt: TGTGCCAGCAGCTTAGGGGGACCCTCCTACGAGCAGTACTTC
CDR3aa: CASSLGGPSYEQYF

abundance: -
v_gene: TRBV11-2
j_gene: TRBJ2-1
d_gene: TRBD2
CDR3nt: TGTGCCAGCAGCATCGGGACGAGCGGGGGGACCCACAATGAGCAGTTCTTC
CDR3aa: CASSIGTSGGTHNEQFF

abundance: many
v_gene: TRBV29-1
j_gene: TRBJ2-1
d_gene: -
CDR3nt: TGCAGCGTTGGGGGGACCCAGGTTACTAGGGAGCAGTTCTTC
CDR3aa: CSVGGTQVTREQFF

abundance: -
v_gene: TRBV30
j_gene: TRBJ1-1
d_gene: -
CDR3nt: TGTGCCTGGAGTAGGGGGATATTGGGAAACACTGAAGCTTTCTTT
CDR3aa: CAWSRGILGNTEAFF

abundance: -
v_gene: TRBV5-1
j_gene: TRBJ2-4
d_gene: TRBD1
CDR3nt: TGCGCCAGCAGCAGGGGCCGGGACAGGCGCTACAATGAGCAGTACTTC
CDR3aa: CASSRGRDRRYNEQYF

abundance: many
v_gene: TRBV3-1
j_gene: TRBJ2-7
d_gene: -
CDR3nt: TGTGCCAGCAGCCAAGGGAGGGGGGGGATCTTCTACGAGCAGTACTTC
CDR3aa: CASSQGRGGIFYEQYF

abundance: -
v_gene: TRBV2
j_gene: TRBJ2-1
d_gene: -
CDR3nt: TGTGCCAGCAGGGTCACTAGTTCCGAGCAGTTCTTC
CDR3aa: CASRVTSSEQFF

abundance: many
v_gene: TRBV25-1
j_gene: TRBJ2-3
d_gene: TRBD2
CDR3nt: TGTGCCAGCAGTGAATCGGGACTAGCGGGAACAGATACGCAGTATTTT
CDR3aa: CASSESGLAGTDTQYF

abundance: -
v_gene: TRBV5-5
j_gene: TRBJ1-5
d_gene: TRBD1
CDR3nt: TGTGCCAGCAGCGGAATAGCGACAGGGGTCGGAAATCAGCCCCAGCATTTT
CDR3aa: CASSGIATGVGNQPQHF

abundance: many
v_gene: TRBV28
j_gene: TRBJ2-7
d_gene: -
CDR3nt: TGTGCCAGCAGTGGAGGACGGGCAGACGAGCAGTACTTC
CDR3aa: CASSGGRADEQYF

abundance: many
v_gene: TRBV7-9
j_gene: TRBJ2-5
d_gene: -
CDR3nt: TGTGCCAGCAGCAAACCGGGACCGACCCAAGAGACCCAGTACTTC
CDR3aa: CASSKPGPTQETQYF

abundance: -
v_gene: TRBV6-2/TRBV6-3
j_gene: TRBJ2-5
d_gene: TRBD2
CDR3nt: TGTGCCAGCAAGCAGATTAGCGGGGGTTACAATGAACAGTACTTC
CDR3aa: CASKQISGGYNEQYF